This is a list of T cell receptor beta chains from one sample in a study of Ad26.COV2.S vaccination and SARS-CoV-2 variants. The method was immunoSEQ multiplex PCR; TCRdb's version includes in-frame clones alone and lacks a portion of them. The sample records around 300,000 clones, around 89% being singletons. The source was peripheral blood, collected in a trial of Ad26.COV2.S vaccine versus placebo. These receptors came from a person aged 18 to 65 who received the Ad26.COV2.S COVID-19 vaccine or a placebo. CDR3s include the opening cysteine and the closing phenylalanine or tryptophan. D genes are given only for firm matches. Clone size is stated in some rows and not others, as once, few, many or a class when expanded.

D gene	clone size	V gene	J gene	CDR3 DNA	CDR3 protein
-	-	TRBV5-4	TRBJ2-5	TGTGCCAGCAGCTTTGTGAGCAATCAAGAGACCCAGTACTTC	CASSFVSNQETQYF
TRBD2	-	TRBV30	TRBJ2-7	TGTGCCTGGGGGACTAGCGGGAGGGCCTTCGAGCAGTACTTC	CAWGTSGRAFEQYF
-	-	TRBV7-9	TRBJ2-7	TGTGCCAGCAGCTTCCAGTACGAGCAGTACTTC	CASSFQYEQYF
-	-	TRBV5-1	TRBJ2-5	TGCGCCAGCAGCCTTACCTACAGGGACGAGACCCAGTACTTC	CASSLTYRDETQYF
-	once	TRBV6-2/TRBV6-3	TRBJ1-5	TGTGCCAGCAGTTACACACCGTACAATCAGCCCCAGCATTTT	CASSYTPYNQPQHF
-	-	TRBV19	TRBJ1-1	TGTGCCAGTAGTAGCCCGATGAACACTGAAGCTTTCTTT	CASSSPMNTEAFF
TRBD2	-	TRBV7-3	TRBJ2-1	TGTGCCAGCAGCACACGACTAGCGGGGTCCTACAATGAGCAGTTCTTC	CASSTRLAGSYNEQFF
TRBD2	-	TRBV6-4	TRBJ2-3	TGTGCCAGCAGTGCGGGGGGACCCACAGATACGCAGTATTTT	CASSAGGPTDTQYF
-	-	TRBV7-2	TRBJ2-7	TGTGCCAGCAGCTTAGTAAACAGATTAAATCTCTACGAGCAGTACTTC	CASSLVNRLNLYEQYF
-	-	TRBV5-1	TRBJ2-3	TGCGCCAGCAGCTTCGGCACAGATACGCAGTATTTT	CASSFGTDTQYF
-	-	TRBV7-7	TRBJ2-2	TGTGCTAGCAGCTTAGAGGCCGACGGCGGGGAGCTGTTTTTT	CASSLEADGGELFF
-	once	TRBV2	TRBJ2-3	TGTGCCAGCAGTGACTTGGGAACCACAGATACGCAGTATTTT	CASSDLGTTDTQYF
-	once	TRBV28	TRBJ2-6	TGTGCCAGCAGTTTAGGGTCCGTCTCTGGGGCCAACGTCCTGACTTTC	CASSLGSVSGANVLTF
-	once	TRBV7-6	TRBJ1-3	TGTGCCAGCAGCTTAGCGCCAGGGGCCTCTGGAAACACCATATATTTT	CASSLAPGASGNTIYF
TRBD2	-	TRBV7-9	TRBJ2-7	TGTGCCAGCAGCTCTAACCTTGGGGTTCGGGGGGTTTCCGCCTACGAGCAGTACTTC	CASSSNLGVRGVSAYEQYF
-	-	TRBV7-2	TRBJ1-2	TGTGCCAGCAGCTTACGGTTTTTGCGGGCTAATGCCTATGGCTACACCTTC	CASSLRFLRANAYGYTF
-	-	TRBV11-2	TRBJ2-3	TGTGCCAGCAGCCTTCAGGGTGCAGATACGCAGTATTTT	CASSLQGADTQYF
-	-	TRBV6-2/TRBV6-3	TRBJ2-5	TGTGCCAGCAGTTATGGAGACAGACCCCCGGGGTACTTC	CASSYGDRPPGYF
TRBD2	-	TRBV9	TRBJ2-3	TGTGCCAGCAGCGTAGATAACGGGAGGAGTTCAGATACGCAGTATTTT	CASSVDNGRSSDTQYF
-	-	TRBV30	TRBJ1-4	TGTGCCTGGAGCCACGTGGGCACTAATGAAAAACTGTTTTTT	CAWSHVGTNEKLFF
-	-	TRBV7-2	TRBJ2-1	TGTGCCAGCATGGAAAGGGAGAATGAGCAGTTCTTC	CASMERENEQFF
-	-	TRBV27	TRBJ1-5	TGTGCCAGCAGTGGCATCGCGGGTGGCAATCAGCCCCAGCATTTT	CASSGIAGGNQPQHF
-	-	TRBV27	TRBJ1-5	TGTGCCAGCAGCCAAGTAGATCAGCCCCAGCATTTT	CASSQVDQPQHF
-	-	TRBV7-6	TRBJ1-3	TGTGCCAGCAGCTTAGGGGGGGGCGCTGGTCTCGGAAACACCATATATTTT	CASSLGGGAGLGNTIYF
TRBD1	-	TRBV5-1	TRBJ2-2	TGCGCCAGCAGCAGGGGGCCGAACACCGGGGAGCTGTTTTTT	CASSRGPNTGELFF
-	-	TRBV4-3	TRBJ2-2	TGCGCCAGCAGCCAAGATAGGTGGGGAGAGGGGGAGCTGTTTTTT	CASSQDRWGEGELFF
TRBD1	once	TRBV6-1	TRBJ2-5	TGTGCCAGCAGTGACCTAGGACAGGGGGCGGAGACCCAGTACTTC	CASSDLGQGAETQYF
-	-	TRBV28	TRBJ2-2	TGTGCCAGCAGACAGGGTGGAGCCGGGGAGCTGTTTTTT	CASRQGGAGELFF
TRBD2	-	TRBV4-3	TRBJ2-7	TGCGCCAGCAGCCAGTCCTATAGCGGGAGAGTAAGCGAGCAGTACTTC	CASSQSYSGRVSEQYF
-	few	TRBV28	TRBJ2-5	TGTGCCAGCAGTCAGTCCGCGATGGCGGGAGAGACCCAGTACTTC	CASSQSAMAGETQYF
TRBD1	-	TRBV7-2	TRBJ1-6	TGTGCCAGCAGCTACCCCGGGACAGACAGTAATTCACCCCTCCACTTT	CASSYPGTDSNSPLHF
TRBD1	-	TRBV5-6	TRBJ1-5	TGTGCCAGCAGACCCAGGGGGAGCAATCAGCCCCAGCATTTT	CASRPRGSNQPQHF
-	-	TRBV29-1	TRBJ2-2	TGCAGCGTTGAACTAGGGCGGATGAACACCGGGGAGCTGTTTTTT	CSVELGRMNTGELFF
-	-	TRBV6-2/TRBV6-3	TRBJ2-1	TGTGCCAGCAGTTACCCTCCGGGACTGAATTTCTTC	CASSYPPGLNFF
TRBD1	-	TRBV14	TRBJ2-1	TGTGCCAGCAGCCAAGCTCAGGGGGCTGAGCAGTTCTTC	CASSQAQGAEQFF
-	few	TRBV7-9	TRBJ2-7	TGTGCCAGCAGCTTAGGACGAGGATCCTCCGCGGTTTTCTACGAGCAGTACTTC	CASSLGRGSSAVFYEQYF
-	-	TRBV7-8	TRBJ1-5	TGTGCCAGCAGCTTTCTCGCCCCGGGGGGAAGCAATCAGCCCCAGCATTTT	CASSFLAPGGSNQPQHF
-	-	TRBV28	TRBJ2-7	TGTGCCAGCAGTTTAGGCACAGGTGATTCCTACGAGCAGTACTTC	CASSLGTGDSYEQYF
-	-	TRBV7-3	TRBJ2-1	TGTGCCAGCAGCTTACGAGGACTAAAAATAACGGGCAATGAGCAGTTCTTC	CASSLRGLKITGNEQFF
-	-	TRBV18	TRBJ2-5	TGTGCCAGCTCACCAAACAGCCAAGAGACCCAGTACTTC	CASSPNSQETQYF
TRBD2	-	TRBV4-3	TRBJ2-7	TGCGCCAGCAGCGATCTGGTGTCGCGACGGGGGGTGGGTGAGCAGTACTTC	CASSDLVSRRGVGEQYF
-	-	TRBV6-2/TRBV6-3	TRBJ2-7	TGTGCCAGCAGTTACGTATCTGCGGATTTGTACGAGCAGTACTTC	CASSYVSADLYEQYF
-	-	TRBV28	TRBJ2-5	TGTGCCAGCAGTCCTGGACAGAGGTACCAAGAGACCCAGTACTTC	CASSPGQRYQETQYF
TRBD2	-	TRBV6-2/TRBV6-3	TRBJ2-5	TGTGCCAGCAGTTACTCGGTTAGCGGGGCCCTTGGTGAGACCCAGTACTTC	CASSYSVSGALGETQYF
-	-	TRBV19	TRBJ1-2	TGTGCCAGTAGTATCAGCGGGGACGGCTACACCTTC	CASSISGDGYTF
-	-	TRBV3-1/TRBV3-2	TRBJ1-4	TGTGCCAGCAGCCAAGGGACGGCACTTGAAAAACTGTTTTTT	CASSQGTALEKLFF
TRBD1	-	TRBV7-2	TRBJ1-2	TGTGCCAGCAGCCTCCTGACAGGGGGAGGTGGCTACACCTTC	CASSLLTGGGGYTF
TRBD1	-	TRBV7-2	TRBJ1-2	TGTGCCAGCAGCTTAGTGGCAGGGGGTGACTATGGCTACACCTTC	CASSLVAGGDYGYTF
-	-	TRBV4-3	TRBJ2-1	TGCGCCAGCAGCCAAGATAAAGGATGGGGGGGGCGAGAGCAGTTCTTC	CASSQDKGWGGREQFF
-	-	TRBV7-3	TRBJ2-1	TGTGCCAGCAGCTTAAGTACAGGGCACTCCTACAATGAGCAGTTCTTC	CASSLSTGHSYNEQFF
-	few	TRBV11-1	TRBJ2-7	TGTGCCAGCAGCTTAGAGCAGGTCAATCCCTACGAGCAGTACTTC	CASSLEQVNPYEQYF
TRBD2	few	TRBV6-1	TRBJ2-7	TGTGCCAGCAGTGAGGAGGGACTAGCGGGAGTAGAGCAGTACTTC	CASSEEGLAGVEQYF
-	-	TRBV2	TRBJ1-1	TGTGCCAGCAGTGAAAGTGGGAACACTGAAGCTTTCTTT	CASSESGNTEAFF
-	-	TRBV18	TRBJ1-5	TGTGCCAGCTCACAGTACATCCGTCAGCCCCAGCATTTT	CASSQYIRQPQHF
TRBD1	-	TRBV3-1/TRBV3-2	TRBJ2-5	TGTGCCAGCAGCCAAGTCGACGGCGGACAGGGTATCCCATATGTGCAAGAGACCCAGTACTTC	CASSQVDGGQGIPYVQETQYF
-	-	TRBV28	TRBJ2-6	TGTGCCCAACAGGGTTTCATTCCAGTGGGGTCCAACGTCCTGACTTTC	CAQQGFIPVGSNVLTF
-	-	TRBV4-2	TRBJ1-3	TGTGCCAGCAGCCAAGTAGGTCCTTTAGGGAACACCATATATTTT	CASSQVGPLGNTIYF
-	-	TRBV28	TRBJ2-5	TGTGCCAGCAGTTTAGTTAGGGTGTACTTC	CASSLVRVYF
-	-	TRBV10-3	TRBJ2-7	TGTGCCATCAGTGCAGAGGGGTCAACGCGGCAGTACTTC	CAISAEGSTRQYF
-	-	TRBV11-3	TRBJ2-7	TGTGCCAGCAGCTTAGGGTTTCCCTACGAGCAGTACTTC	CASSLGFPYEQYF